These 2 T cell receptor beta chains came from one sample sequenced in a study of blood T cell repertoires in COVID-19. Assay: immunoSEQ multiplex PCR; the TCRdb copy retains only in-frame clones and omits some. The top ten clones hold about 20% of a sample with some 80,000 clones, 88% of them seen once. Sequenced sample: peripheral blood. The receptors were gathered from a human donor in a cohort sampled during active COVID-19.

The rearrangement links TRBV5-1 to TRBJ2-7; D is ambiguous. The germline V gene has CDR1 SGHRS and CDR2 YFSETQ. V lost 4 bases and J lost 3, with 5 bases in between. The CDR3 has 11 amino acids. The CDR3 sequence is CASSPGYEQYF. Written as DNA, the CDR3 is TGCGCCAGCAGCCCGGGCTACGAGCAGTACTTC.

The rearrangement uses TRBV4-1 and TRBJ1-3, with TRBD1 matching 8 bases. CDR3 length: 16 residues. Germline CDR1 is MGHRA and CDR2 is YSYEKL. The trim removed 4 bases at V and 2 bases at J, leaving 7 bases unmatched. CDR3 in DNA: TGCGCCAGCAGCCTTCAGGGGGCTACGACTGGAAACACCATATATTTT. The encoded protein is CASSLQGATTGNTIYF.